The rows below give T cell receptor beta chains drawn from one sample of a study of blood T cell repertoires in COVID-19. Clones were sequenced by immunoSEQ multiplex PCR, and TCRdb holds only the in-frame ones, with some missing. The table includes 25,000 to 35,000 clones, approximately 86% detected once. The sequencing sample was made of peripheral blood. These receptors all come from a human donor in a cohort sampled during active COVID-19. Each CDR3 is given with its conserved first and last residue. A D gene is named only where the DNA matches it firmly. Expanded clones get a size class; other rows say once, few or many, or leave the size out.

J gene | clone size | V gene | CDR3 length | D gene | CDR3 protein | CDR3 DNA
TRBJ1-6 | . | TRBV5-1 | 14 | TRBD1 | CASSLETGVSPLHF | TGCGCCAGCAGCTTGGAGACAGGGGTGTCACCCCTCCACTTT
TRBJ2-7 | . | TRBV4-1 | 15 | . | CASSQEGQTSYEQYF | TGCGCCAGCAGCCAAGAGGGGCAGACCTCCTACGAGCAGTACTTC
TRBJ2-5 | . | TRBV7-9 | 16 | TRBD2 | CASSPGLAGGRKTQYF | TGTGCCAGCAGCCCAGGACTAGCGGGGGGCCGGAAGACCCAGTACTTC
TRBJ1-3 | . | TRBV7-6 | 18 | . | CASSLEMVSGGGGNTIYF | TGTGCCAGCAGCTTAGAGATGGTATCGGGGGGCGGAGGAAACACCATATATTTT
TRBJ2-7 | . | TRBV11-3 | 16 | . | CASSLSGPCYEYEQYF | TGTGCCAGCAGCTTATCAGGGCCGTGTTATGAGTACGAGCAGTACTTC
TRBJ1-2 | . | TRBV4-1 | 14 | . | CASSQFQGAPGYTF | TGCGCCAGCAGCCAATTCCAAGGAGCCCCAGGCTACACCTTC
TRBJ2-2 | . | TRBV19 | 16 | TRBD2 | CASRGAGVRGTGELFF | TGTGCCAGTAGAGGGGCGGGGGTGCGTGGAACCGGGGAGCTGTTTTTT
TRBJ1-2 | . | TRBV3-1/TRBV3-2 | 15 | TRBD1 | CASSRDVTGADGYTF | TGTGCCAGCAGCCGCGATGTGACAGGGGCGGATGGCTACACCTTC
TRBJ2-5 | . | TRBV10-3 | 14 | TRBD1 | CAIAGTGRQETQYF | TGTGCCATCGCCGGGACAGGACGCCAAGAGACCCAGTACTTC
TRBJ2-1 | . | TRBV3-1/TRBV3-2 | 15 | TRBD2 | CASSLAGHSYNEQFF | TGTGCCAGCAGCCTAGCGGGGCACTCCTACAATGAGCAGTTCTTC
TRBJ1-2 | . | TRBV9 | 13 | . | CASSSGWNYGYTF | TGTGCCAGCAGCTCAGGGTGGAACTATGGCTACACCTTC
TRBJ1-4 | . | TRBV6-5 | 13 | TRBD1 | CASGRTGNEKLFF | TGTGCCAGCGGGAGGACAGGGAATGAAAAACTGTTTTTT
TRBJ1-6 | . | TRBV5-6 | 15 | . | CASSLDAGRNSPLHF | TGTGCCAGCAGCTTGGACGCGGGGCGGAATTCACCCCTCCACTTT
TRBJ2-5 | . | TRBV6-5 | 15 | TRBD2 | CASSRSGGAGETQYF | TGTGCCAGCAGCCGCAGCGGGGGGGCGGGAGAGACCCAGTACTTC
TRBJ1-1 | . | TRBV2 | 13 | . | CASSDRGYTEAFF | TGTGCCAGCAGTGACAGGGGATACACTGAAGCTTTCTTT
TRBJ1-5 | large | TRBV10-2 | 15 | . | CASSESGHRNQPQHF | TGCGCCAGCAGTGAGTCGGGACATCGCAATCAGCCCCAGCATTTT
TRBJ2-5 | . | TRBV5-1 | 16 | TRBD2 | CASSLGERGGQETQYF | TGCGCCAGCAGCTTGGGGGAGCGGGGGGGTCAAGAGACCCAGTACTTC
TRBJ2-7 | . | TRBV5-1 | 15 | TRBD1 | CASSFMGTGGGEQYF | TGCGCCAGCAGCTTTATGGGGACAGGGGGCGGGGAGCAGTACTTC
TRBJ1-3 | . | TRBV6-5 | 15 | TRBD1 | CASSYSLTGGHTIYF | TGTGCCAGCAGTTACTCGCTGACAGGGGGACACACCATATATTTT
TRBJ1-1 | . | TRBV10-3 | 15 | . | CAISAGNSMNTEAFF | TGTGCCATCAGTGCTGGAAACAGCATGAACACTGAAGCTTTCTTT
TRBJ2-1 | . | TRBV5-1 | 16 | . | CASSLGRGAYSDEQFF | TGCGCCAGCAGCTTGGGACGGGGGGCCTATTCGGATGAGCAGTTCTTC
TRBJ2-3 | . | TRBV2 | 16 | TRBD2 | CASSPLGRGGADTQYF | TGTGCCAGCAGCCCACTCGGGCGGGGGGGCGCAGATACGCAGTATTTT
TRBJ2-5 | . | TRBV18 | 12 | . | CASSRGQETQYF | TGTGCCAGCTCAAGGGGCCAAGAGACCCAGTACTTC
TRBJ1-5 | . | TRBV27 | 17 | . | CASSLTAPTGGDQPQHF | TGTGCCAGCAGTTTAACCGCTCCCACGGGAGGGGACCAGCCCCAGCATTTT
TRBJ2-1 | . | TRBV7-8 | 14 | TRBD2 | CASIPSGSYNEQFF | TGTGCCAGCATCCCTAGCGGCTCCTACAATGAGCAGTTCTTC
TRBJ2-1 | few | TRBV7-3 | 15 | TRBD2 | CASSKAGGAVDEQFF | TGTGCCAGCAGCAAAGCGGGGGGGGCGGTCGATGAGCAGTTCTTC
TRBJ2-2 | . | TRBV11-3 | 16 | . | CASSLGAQGNTGELFF | TGTGCCAGCAGCTTAGGTGCTCAGGGGAACACCGGGGAGCTGTTTTTT
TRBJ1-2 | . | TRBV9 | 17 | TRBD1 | CASSVAPGRGQTYGYTF | TGTGCCAGCAGCGTAGCCCCCGGGAGGGGGCAGACCTATGGCTACACCTTC
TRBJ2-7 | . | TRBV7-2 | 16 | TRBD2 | CASSFRPSGGGYEQYF | TGTGCCAGCAGCTTTCGTCCTAGCGGGGGGGGCTACGAGCAGTACTTC
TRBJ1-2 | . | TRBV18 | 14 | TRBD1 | CASSSGQGVYGYTF | TGTGCCAGCTCGTCGGGACAGGGGGTCTATGGCTACACCTTC
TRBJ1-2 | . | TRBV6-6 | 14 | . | CASSYTSPGYGYTF | TGTGCCAGCAGTTACACGAGCCCAGGGTATGGCTACACCTTC
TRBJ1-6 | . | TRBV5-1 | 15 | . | CASSLDAGAGSPLHF | TGCGCCAGCAGCTTGGATGCAGGGGCTGGTTCACCCCTCCACTTT
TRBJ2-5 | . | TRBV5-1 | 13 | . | CASSWEGEETQYF | TGCGCCAGCAGCTGGGAGGGGGAAGAGACCCAGTACTTC
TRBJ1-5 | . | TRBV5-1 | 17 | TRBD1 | CASSLGGQEGYNQPQHF | TGCGCCAGCAGCTTGGGGGGACAGGAGGGTTACAATCAGCCCCAGCATTTT
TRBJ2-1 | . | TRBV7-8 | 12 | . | CASSRRDNEQFF | TGTGCCAGCAGCCGGAGAGACAATGAGCAGTTCTTC
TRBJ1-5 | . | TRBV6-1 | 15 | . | CASSEAGGRGQPQHF | TGTGCCAGCAGTGAAGCGGGGGGACGGGGACAGCCCCAGCATTTT
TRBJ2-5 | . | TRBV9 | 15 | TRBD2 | CASRRGTSVEETQYF | TGTGCCAGCAGGAGGGGGACTAGCGTAGAAGAGACCCAGTACTTC
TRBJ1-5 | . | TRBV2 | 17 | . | CASSVGVSGYSNQPQHF | TGTGCCAGCAGTGTTGGCGTCTCAGGTTATAGCAATCAGCCCCAGCATTTT
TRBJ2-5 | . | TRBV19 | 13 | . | CASSIDQVRTQYF | TGTGCCAGTAGTATAGACCAGGTCAGGACCCAGTACTTC
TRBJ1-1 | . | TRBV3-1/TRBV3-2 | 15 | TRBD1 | CASSQGGQQNTEAFF | TGTGCCAGCAGCCAAGGGGGACAGCAGAACACTGAAGCTTTCTTT
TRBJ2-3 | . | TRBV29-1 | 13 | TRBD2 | CSESGGATDTQYF | TGCAGCGAGAGCGGGGGGGCCACAGATACGCAGTATTTT
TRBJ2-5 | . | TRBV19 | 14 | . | CASSPTYPTGTQYF | TGTGCCAGTAGTCCTACATACCCTACGGGGACCCAGTACTTC
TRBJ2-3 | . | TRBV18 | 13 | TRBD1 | CASSPKTGVTQYF | TGTGCCAGCTCACCCAAGACAGGGGTTACGCAGTATTTT
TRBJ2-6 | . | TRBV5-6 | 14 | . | CASSFLSGANVLTF | TGTGCCAGCAGCTTTCTCTCTGGGGCCAACGTCCTGACTTTC
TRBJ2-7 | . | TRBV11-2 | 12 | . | CASKRDTWEQYF | TGTGCCAGCAAGCGGGACACCTGGGAGCAGTACTTC
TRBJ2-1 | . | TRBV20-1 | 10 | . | CSARSATLFF | TGCAGTGCTAGATCCGCTACTCTGTTCTTC
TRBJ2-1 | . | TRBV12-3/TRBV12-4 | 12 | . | CASSPEDNEQFF | TGTGCCAGCAGTCCGGAGGACAATGAGCAGTTCTTC
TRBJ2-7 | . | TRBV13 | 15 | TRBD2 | CASSLEGGSGGPSCF | TGTGCCAGCAGCTTGGAGGGGGGTAGCGGGGGCCCCTCGTGCTTC
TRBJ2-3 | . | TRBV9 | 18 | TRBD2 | CASSSTGGGGVITDTQYF | TGTGCCAGCAGCTCCACGGGCGGCGGGGGGGTCATCACAGATACGCAGTATTTT
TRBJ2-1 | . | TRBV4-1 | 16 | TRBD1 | CASSQEGTRGTGEQFF | TGCGCCAGCAGCCAAGAGGGCACCAGGGGGACGGGGGAGCAGTTCTTC
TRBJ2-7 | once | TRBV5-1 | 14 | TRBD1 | CASSLWDRGDEQYF | TGCGCCAGCAGCTTGTGGGACAGGGGGGACGAGCAGTACTTC
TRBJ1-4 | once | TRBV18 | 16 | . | CASSPGRGVRDEKLFF | TGTGCCAGCTCACCAGGGAGGGGAGTAAGGGATGAAAAACTGTTTTTT
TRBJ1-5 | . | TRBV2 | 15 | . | CASSERAGIDQPQHF | TGTGCCAGCAGTGAAAGGGCGGGAATCGACCAGCCCCAGCATTTT
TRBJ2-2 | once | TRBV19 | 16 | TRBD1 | CASSIIGTANTGELFF | TGTGCCAGTAGTATAATTGGGACAGCGAACACCGGGGAGCTGTTTTTT
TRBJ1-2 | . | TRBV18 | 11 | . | CASSSVAGYTF | TGTGCCAGCTCATCCGTAGCAGGCTACACCTTC
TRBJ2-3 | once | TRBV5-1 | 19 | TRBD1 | CASSLGIITGVISTDTQYF | TGCGCCAGCAGCTTGGGAATCATCACAGGGGTAATTAGCACAGATACGCAGTATTTT